Each of the 22 T cell receptor beta chains below was sequenced from the same sample in a study of blood T cell repertoires in COVID-19. The repertoire was sequenced with immunoSEQ multiplex PCR; TCRdb's copy has only in-frame clones and lacks some. Altogether tens of thousands of clones are present, approximately 84% being singletons, with the ten largest covering approximately 6.3%. Material: peripheral blood. These receptors all come from a man aged 70-80 years with COVID-19, enrolled during active disease.

CDR3 bases: TGTGCCAGCAGAGGGGACAGGACCTACGAGCAGTACTTC. Residues: CASRGDRTYEQYF. The chain uses TRBV12-3 or TRBV12-4 and TRBJ2-7; TRBD1 aligns across 8 bases. The ends lost 6 bases at V and 2 bases at J; junction bases unmatched: 3. The CDR3 spans 13 residues.

This clone was detected only a few times. The chain links TRBV7-9 to TRBJ1-2; TRBD1 matches at 10 bases. The germline V gene has CDR1 SEHNR and CDR2 FQNEAQ (reference sequence). The CDR3 length is 16 residues. Unmatched junction bases numbered 10, after V lost 5 bases and J lost 4 bases. The CDR3 bases are TGTGCCAGCAGCCCGGAGGGGACAGGGGCCCCCTATGGCTACACCTTC. Translating gives CASSPEGTGAPYGYTF.

CDR3 sequence: CASSFSGGAGSDEQFF. Written as DNA, the CDR3 is TGTGCCAGCAGCTTTAGCGGGGGGGCTGGTTCGGATGAGCAGTTCTTC. The J gene is TRBJ2-1, the V gene TRBV11-3; 11 bases are a match to TRBD2. The CDR3 covers 16 residues. V dropped 3 bases and J dropped 8; count of bases not matched to a gene: 9. In germline, CDR1 is SGHNT, CDR2 YENEEA.

This chain uses TRBV2 with TRBJ2-3, with TRBD1 identical over 8 bases. Trimming cost V 8 bases and J 6 bases; bases outside gene matches: 7. Germline lookup yields CDR1 SNHLY and CDR2 FYNNEI. The CDR3 spans 13 residues. CDR3 sequence reads: CASWPGGKDTQYF. CDR3 bases: TGTGCCAGCTGGCCAGGGGGCAAGGATACGCAGTATTTT.

This chain joins TRBV7-9 and TRBJ1-5; possible D gene TRBD1, 6 bases. Germline V gene sequence: CDR1 SEHNR, CDR2 FQNEAQ (reference sequence). This CDR3 comprises 13 residues. V dropped 5 bases and J dropped 4 bases, with 9 bases sitting between them. The CDR3 nucleotides read TGTGCCAGCAGCAAAGACAGGAATCAGCCCCAGCATTTT. Encoded protein: CASSKDRNQPQHF.

V and J are TRBV5-1 and TRBJ2-3, with a tentative D call TRBD1 (6 bases). The CDR3 runs 15 residues. The V gene lost 1 base and the J gene lost 2 bases, with 11 bases spanning the gap. Germline-derived CDR1 and CDR2 are SGHRS and YFSETQ. For the CDR3, the DNA is TGCGCCAGCAGCTTGTCGGACAGTTCCACAGATACGCAGTATTTT. It is translated as CASSLSDSSTDTQYF.

The CDR3 bases are TGTGCCAGCAGTGTTTTAAGAGCTGAAGCTTTCTTT. It yields the protein CASSVLRAEAFF. V and J are TRBV2 and TRBJ1-1, with unresolved D. Germline V gene sequence: CDR1 SNHLY, CDR2 FYNNEI. The CDR3 is 12 amino acids. Trimming stripped 4 bases from V and 6 bases from J, with 9 bases between.

The V and J genes are TRBV9 and TRBJ2-5, with TRBD1 as a possible D gene (6 bases). The V gene's germline CDR1 is SGDLS and CDR2 YYNGEE. There are 12 residues in the CDR3. The germline V and J ends were trimmed by 7 bases and 2 bases, with 9 bases remaining between them. The chain's CDR3 is CASHREQETQYF. CDR3 sequence (DNA): TGTGCCAGCCACAGGGAACAAGAGACCCAGTACTTC.

This rearrangement joins TRBV7-9 to TRBJ2-4; D possibly corresponds to TRBD2 (5 bases). CDR1 SEHNR and CDR2 FQNEAQ come from the germline V gene (reference sequence). There are 12 residues in the CDR3. Trimming shortened V by 6 bases and J by 7 bases, and 10 bases separated the two germline ends. CDR3 amino acids: CASSPSGNIQYF. The CDR3 nucleotides read TGTGCCAGCAGTCCGTCGGGGAACATTCAGTACTTC.

This clone was detected once. CDR3 sequence: CASSGLPEGRAKGQYF. The DNA of the CDR3 is TGTGCCAGCAGTGGACTCCCGGAGGGGCGGGCAAAAGGGCAGTACTTC. The chain joins TRBV6-6 to TRBJ2-7; a possible D gene is TRBD2 (6 bases). Germline V gives CDR1 MNHNY, CDR2 SVGAGI (reference sequence). CDR3 size: 16 residues. V dropped 5 bases and J dropped 9 bases, with 26 bases sitting between them.

This chain connects TRBV6-5 to TRBJ1-5, with TRBD1 matching over 10 bases. Germline CDR1 is MNHEY and CDR2 is SVGAGI. The V gene end was trimmed by 4 bases and the J gene end by 7 bases; junction bases not matched to a gene: 10. The CDR3 sequence is 16 residues long. Written as DNA, the CDR3 is TGTGCCAGCAGTTCACCGACAGGGGGCGGTGGCCAGCCCCAGCATTTT. It yields the protein CASSSPTGGGGQPQHF.

V usage is TRBV6-5 and J usage is TRBJ1-1, with D possibly matching TRBD1 (6 bases). CDR1 and CDR2 (germline): MNHEY, SVGAGI. V lost 6 bases, J lost 4 bases, and 18 bases lay in between. The CDR3 contains 15 residues. In nucleotides, the CDR3 is TGTGCCAGCAGGGGGGACACCCTCCTCCTCACTGAAGCTTTCTTT. Its translation is CASRGDTLLLTEAFF.

This chain connects TRBV12-5 to TRBJ2-5, with D possibly TRBD2 on 6 matching bases. V lost 1 base and J lost 2, with 8 bases in between. The CDR3 sequence is 14 residues long. The germline V gene encodes CDR1 LGHNT and CDR2 FRNRAP. CDR3: CASGLGREQETQYF. In DNA form, the CDR3 reads TGTGCTAGTGGTTTGGGCCGGGAGCAAGAGACCCAGTACTTC.

CDR3 sequence (DNA): TGTGCCAGCAGCGTAGGAGGGAGGGCTGGAAACACCATATATTTT. Its translation is CASSVGGRAGNTIYF. The chain recombines TRBV9 with TRBJ1-3; no reliable D call. The V end lost 0 bases, the J end lost 2 bases, and 9 bases lay between the germline ends. CDR1 and CDR2 from the germline V gene are SGDLS and YYNGEE. This CDR3 comprises 15 residues.

For the CDR3, the DNA is TGTGCCATCAGTGTCAATAGGGGCGCACCCGAAAAACTGTTTTTT. Translating it yields CAISVNRGAPEKLFF. The V and J genes are TRBV10-3 and TRBJ1-4, with D possibly matching TRBD1 (5 bases). This CDR3 is 15 amino acids long. The V end lost 4 bases, the J end lost 8 bases, and 17 bases lay between the germline ends. Germline-derived CDR1 and CDR2 are ENHRY and SYGVKD.

The CDR3 loop reads CASRAGQPEAFF. The CDR3 region has the DNA TGTGCCAGCAGGGCCGGACAGCCTGAAGCTTTCTTT. J is TRBJ1-1 and V is TRBV2; a weak D match, TRBD1 (6 bases). CDR1 SNHLY and CDR2 FYNNEI come from the germline V gene. The ends were cut back, 6 bases at V and 6 bases at J, with 11 bases in the middle. This CDR3 comprises 12 residues.

The chain is built from TRBV6-5 and TRBJ2-6, with D unclear. Germline V gene sequence: CDR1 MNHEY, CDR2 SVGAGI. The CDR3 totals 14 residues. Trimming left V 5 bases short and J 0 bases short, with 5 bases between. The CDR3 is CASSPSSGANVLTF. CDR3 in DNA: TGTGCCAGCAGTCCTAGCTCTGGGGCCAACGTCCTGACTTTC.

This chain connects TRBV3-1 (or the pseudogene TRBV3-2) to TRBJ2-3; D perhaps matches TRBD1 (6 bases). The CDR3 length is 12 residues. CDR1 LGHDT and CDR2 YNNKEL come from the germline V gene (reference sequence). Trimming cost V 3 bases and J 10 bases, with 11 bases left between them. This chain's CDR3 is CASSQGARSQYF. CDR3 DNA sequence: TGTGCCAGCAGCCAGGGGGCCAGGTCGCAGTATTTT.

V is TRBV5-1 and J is TRBJ2-5, with D maybe TRBD2 (5 bases). Per the germline V gene, CDR1 is SGHRS and CDR2 is YFSETQ. V gave up 1 base and J gave up 4 bases, with 20 bases separating them. This CDR3 spans 17 amino acids. CDR3 loop: CASSLLIGESGLETQYF. The CDR3 coding sequence is TGCGCCAGCAGCTTGTTAATCGGTGAATCGGGGTTAGAGACCCAGTACTTC.

This clone was found once. This chain connects TRBV7-2 to TRBJ1-5; the match to TRBD1 covers 10 bases. CDR3 length equals 16 residues. After removal of 4 bases from V and 4 bases from J, the junction contained 7 bases not matched to a gene. CDR1 SGHTA and CDR2 FQGNSA come from the germline V gene. The CDR3 region is CASSSYGQGGNQPQHF. For the CDR3, the DNA is TGTGCCAGCAGCTCTTACGGACAGGGGGGAAATCAGCCCCAGCATTTT. The full variable domain, completed using reference TRBV7-2 and TRBJ1-5, is GAGVSQSPSNKVTEKGKDVELRCDPISGHTALYWYRQSLGQGLEFLIYFQGNSAPDKSGLPSDRFSAERTGGSVSTLTIQRTQQEDSAVYLCASSSYGQGGNQPQHFGDGTRLSIL.

CDR3 DNA: TGTGCCAGCAGCCAAGCGTACAGGGCGCCTGAAAAACTGTTTTTT. Its protein is CASSQAYRAPEKLFF. The chain is built from TRBV3-1 (or the pseudogene TRBV3-2) and TRBJ1-4, with a tentative D call TRBD1 (6 bases). Trimming shortened V by 1 base and J by 7 bases, and 13 bases separated the two germline ends. Germline V lookup: CDR1 LGHDT, CDR2 YNNKEL (reference sequence). The CDR3 runs 15 residues.

In this sample, this clone turned up a few times. V usage is TRBV19 and J usage is TRBJ1-5, with D perhaps matching TRBD1 (5 bases). The CDR3 is 14 amino acids. The V and J ends lost 6 bases and 11 bases respectively, with 20 bases between them. Germline CDR1 reads LNHDA; CDR2 reads SQIVND (reference sequence). CDR3 DNA sequence: TGTGCCAGTAGCTATACGGGGGGTAGAAGGGCCCAGCATTTT. The encoded protein is CASSYTGGRRAQHF.